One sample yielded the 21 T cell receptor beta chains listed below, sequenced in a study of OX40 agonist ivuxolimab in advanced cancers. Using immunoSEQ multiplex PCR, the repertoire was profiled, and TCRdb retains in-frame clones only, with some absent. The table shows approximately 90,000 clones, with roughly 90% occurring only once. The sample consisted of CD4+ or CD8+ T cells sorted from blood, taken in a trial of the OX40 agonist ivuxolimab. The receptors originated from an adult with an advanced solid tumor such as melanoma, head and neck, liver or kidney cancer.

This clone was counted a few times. Here the CDR3 DNA reads TGTGCCAGCAGTATCCCGGGACATTTCACTGAAGCTTTCTTT. Translation gives CASSIPGHFTEAFF. The rearrangement uses TRBV28 and TRBJ1-1, with D possibly TRBD1 on 6 matching bases. CDR1 is MDHEN, CDR2 SYDVKM, per germline. The CDR3 is 14 residues long. The V end lost 5 bases, the J end lost 4 bases, and 14 bases lay between the germline ends.

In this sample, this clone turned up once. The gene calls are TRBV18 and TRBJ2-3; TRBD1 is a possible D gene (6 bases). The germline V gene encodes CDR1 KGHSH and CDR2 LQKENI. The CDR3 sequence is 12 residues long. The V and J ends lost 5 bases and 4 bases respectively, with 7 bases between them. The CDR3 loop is CASSGTSDTQYF. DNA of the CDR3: TGTGCCAGCTCAGGGACATCAGATACGCAGTATTTT.

This CDR3 is CASSPMGDNEQFF. As DNA, the CDR3 is TGCGCCAGCAGCCCAATGGGGGACAATGAGCAGTTCTTC. The chain joins TRBV5-1 to TRBJ2-1; D assignment may be TRBD1 or TRBD2 (5 bases each). The CDR3 totals 13 residues. V was cut by 4 bases and J by 5 bases, with 10 bases left in between. Germline V gene data show CDR1 as SGHRS and CDR2 as YFSETQ.

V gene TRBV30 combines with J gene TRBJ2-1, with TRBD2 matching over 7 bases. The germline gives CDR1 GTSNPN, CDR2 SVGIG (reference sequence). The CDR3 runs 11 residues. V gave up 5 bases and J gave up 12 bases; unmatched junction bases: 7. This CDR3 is CAWVGEGTQFF. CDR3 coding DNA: TGTGCCTGGGTCGGGGAGGGAACGCAGTTCTTC.

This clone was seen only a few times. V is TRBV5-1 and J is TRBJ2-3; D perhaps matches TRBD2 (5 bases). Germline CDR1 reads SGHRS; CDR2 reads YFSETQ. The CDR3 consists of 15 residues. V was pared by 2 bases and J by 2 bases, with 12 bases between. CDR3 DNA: TGCGCCAGCAGCTTAAACGGACTTGCCACAGATACGCAGTATTTT. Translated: CASSLNGLATDTQYF.

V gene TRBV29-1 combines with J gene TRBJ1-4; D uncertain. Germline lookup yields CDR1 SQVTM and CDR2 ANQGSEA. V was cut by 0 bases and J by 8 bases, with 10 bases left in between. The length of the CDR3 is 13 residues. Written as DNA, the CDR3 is TGCAGCGTTGAAGATCCCGGGCGAGAAAAACTGTTTTTT. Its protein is CSVEDPGREKLFF. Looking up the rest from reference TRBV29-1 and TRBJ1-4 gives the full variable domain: SAVISQKPSRDICQRGTSLTIQCQVDSQVTMMFWYRQQPGQSLTLIATANQGSEATYESGFVIDKFPISRPNLTFSTLTVSNMSPEDSSIYLCSVEDPGREKLFFGSGTQLSVL.

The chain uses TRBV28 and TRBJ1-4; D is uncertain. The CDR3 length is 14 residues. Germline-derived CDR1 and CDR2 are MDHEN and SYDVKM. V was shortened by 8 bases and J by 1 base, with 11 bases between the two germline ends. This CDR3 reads CASREPLTNEKLFF. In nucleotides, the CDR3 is TGTGCCAGCCGGGAACCTTTAACTAATGAAAAACTGTTTTTT.

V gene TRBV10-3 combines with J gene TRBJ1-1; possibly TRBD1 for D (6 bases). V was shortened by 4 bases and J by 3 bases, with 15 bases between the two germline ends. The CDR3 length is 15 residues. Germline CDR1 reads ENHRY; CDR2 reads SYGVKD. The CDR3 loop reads CAISVGGAVDTEAFF. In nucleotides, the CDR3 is TGTGCCATCAGTGTCGGGGGGGCGGTGGACACTGAAGCTTTCTTT.

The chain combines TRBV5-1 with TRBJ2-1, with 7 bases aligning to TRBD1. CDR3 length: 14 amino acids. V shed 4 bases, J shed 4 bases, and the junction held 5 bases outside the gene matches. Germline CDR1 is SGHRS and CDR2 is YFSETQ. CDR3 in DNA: TGCGCCAGCAGCAGGCTGGGACAGTACAATGAGCAGTTCTTC. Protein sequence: CASSRLGQYNEQFF.

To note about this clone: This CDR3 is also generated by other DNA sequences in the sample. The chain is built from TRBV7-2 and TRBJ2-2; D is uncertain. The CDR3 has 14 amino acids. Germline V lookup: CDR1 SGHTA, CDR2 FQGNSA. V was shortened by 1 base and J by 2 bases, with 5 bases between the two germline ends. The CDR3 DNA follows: TGTGCCAGCAGCTTAGGAAGTAACACCGGGGAGCTGTTTTTT. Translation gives CASSLGSNTGELFF.

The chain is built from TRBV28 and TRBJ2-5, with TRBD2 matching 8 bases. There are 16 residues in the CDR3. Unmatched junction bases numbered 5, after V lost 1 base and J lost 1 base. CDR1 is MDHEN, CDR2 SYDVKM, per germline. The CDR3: CASSLYAGGVQETQYF. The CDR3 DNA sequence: TGTGCCAGCAGTTTATATGCGGGGGGCGTCCAAGAGACCCAGTACTTC.

The CDR3 spells CASSEGRSSYNEQFF. The CDR3 nucleotides are TGTGCCAGCAGTGAAGGTAGAAGCTCCTACAATGAGCAGTTCTTC. The V and J genes are TRBV2 and TRBJ2-1; D is unclear. Deletions cut 1 base from V and 0 bases from J, with 7 bases between. Germline V CDR1 and CDR2: SNHLY, FYNNEI. The CDR3 runs to 15 residues.

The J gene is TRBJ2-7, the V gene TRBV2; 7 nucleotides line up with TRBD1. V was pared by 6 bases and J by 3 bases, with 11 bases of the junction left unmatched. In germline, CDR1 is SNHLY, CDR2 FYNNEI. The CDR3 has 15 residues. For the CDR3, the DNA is TGTGCCAGCAGATTGGGACAGTTAGCCAACTACGAGCAGTACTTC. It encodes CASRLGQLANYEQYF.

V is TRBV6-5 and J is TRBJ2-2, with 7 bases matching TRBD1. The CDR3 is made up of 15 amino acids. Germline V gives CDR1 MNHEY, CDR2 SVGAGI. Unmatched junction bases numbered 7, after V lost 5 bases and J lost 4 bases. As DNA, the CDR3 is TGTGCCAGCAGTGGCCGGGACAGAACCACCGGGGAGCTGTTTTTT. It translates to CASSGRDRTTGELFF.

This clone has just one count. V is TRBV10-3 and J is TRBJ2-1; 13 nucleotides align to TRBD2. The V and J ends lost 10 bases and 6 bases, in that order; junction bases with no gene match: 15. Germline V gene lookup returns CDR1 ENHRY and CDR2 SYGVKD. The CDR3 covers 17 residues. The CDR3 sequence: CATWSSGTSGALNEQFF. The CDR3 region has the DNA TGTGCCACCTGGTCTTCCGGGACTAGCGGGGCCCTCAATGAGCAGTTCTTC.

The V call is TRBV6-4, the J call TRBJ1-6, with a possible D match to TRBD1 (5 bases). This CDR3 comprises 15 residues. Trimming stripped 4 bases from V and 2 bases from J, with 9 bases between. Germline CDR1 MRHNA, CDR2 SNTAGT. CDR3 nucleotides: TGTGCCAGCAGTGCGGCGACAGCCTATAATTCACCCCTCCACTTT. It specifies CASSAATAYNSPLHF.

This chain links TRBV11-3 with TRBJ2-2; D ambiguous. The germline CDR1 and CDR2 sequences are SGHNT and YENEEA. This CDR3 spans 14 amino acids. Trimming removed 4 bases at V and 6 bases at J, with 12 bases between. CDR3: CASSSLLGSGELFF. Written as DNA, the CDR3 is TGTGCCAGCAGCTCCCTTTTGGGGTCCGGGGAGCTGTTTTTT. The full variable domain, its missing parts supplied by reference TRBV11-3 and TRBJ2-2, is EAGVVQSPRYKIIEKKQPVAFWCNPISGHNTLYWYLQNLGQGPELLIRYENEEAVDDSQLPKDRFSAERLKGVDSTLKIQPAELGDSAVYLCASSSLLGSGELFFGEGSRLTVL.

The CDR3 nucleotides read TGCGCCAGCAGTCCAGATGGGGGGGCCTACGAGCAGTACTTC. It yields the protein CASSPDGGAYEQYF. J is TRBJ2-7 and V is TRBV10-1, with 7 bases that match TRBD2. The CDR3 is 14 residues long. CDR1 WNHNN and CDR2 SYGVQD come from the germline V gene (reference sequence). Germline trimming cut 5 bases from V and 2 bases from J; bases unmatched to any gene: 6.

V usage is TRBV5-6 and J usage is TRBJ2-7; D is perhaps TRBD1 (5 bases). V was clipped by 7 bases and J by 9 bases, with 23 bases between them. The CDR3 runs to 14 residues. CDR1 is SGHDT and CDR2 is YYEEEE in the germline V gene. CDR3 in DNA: TGTGCCAGCCCTGTCCAGGGATCCCCTGTGGGGCAGTACTTC. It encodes CASPVQGSPVGQYF.

The CDR3 protein is CSARGNQPQHF. Here the CDR3 DNA reads TGCAGTGCTAGAGGCAATCAGCCCCAGCATTTT. This chain uses TRBV20-1 with TRBJ1-5; unclear D gene. This CDR3 region has 11 residues. With 1 base removed from V and 2 bases from J, the gap between germline ends came to 0 bases. CDR1 is DFQATT, CDR2 SNEGSKA, per germline (reference sequence).

This CDR3 is CASSGIVGAGATDTQYF. CDR3 nucleotides: TGCGCCAGCAGCGGGATTGTAGGGGCAGGGGCCACAGATACGCAGTATTTT. This chain uses TRBV5-1 with TRBJ2-3, with a possible D match to TRBD1 (6 bases). This CDR3 region has 17 residues. Trimming removed 4 bases at V and 2 bases at J, with 20 bases between. CDR1 and CDR2 from the germline V gene are SGHRS and YFSETQ.